This TCR beta chain is drawn from a study of T cells after yellow fever vaccination. This clonotype was counted between two and nine times. Researchers made TCR cDNA using 5'RACE template switching, and this step added a universal primer site and UMIs. TCRdb re-called the 5' RACE reads through MiXCR, storing one row per CDR3 protein. The profile covers around 610,000 distinct CDR3 sequences, with around an eighth appearing a single time and about an eighth taken by the ten largest. The V end lost 4 bases, the J end lost 1 base, and 14 bases lay between the germline ends. Germline assignment: CDR1 SGDLS and CDR2 YYNGEE. The CDR3 consists of 16 residues.

This receptor was obtained from a man aged 25-45 years who received the YFV17D yellow fever vaccine. This sample comprised PBMCs, obtained on the day of the yellow fever booster vaccination. V gene TRBV9 combines with J gene TRBJ2-2; D possibly matches TRBD1 or TRBD2 (6 bases each). CDR3 coding DNA: TGTGCCAGCAGCCCTCCGGGGGCTTGGAACACCGGGGAGCTGTTTTTT. Translation gives CASSPPGAWNTGELFF.